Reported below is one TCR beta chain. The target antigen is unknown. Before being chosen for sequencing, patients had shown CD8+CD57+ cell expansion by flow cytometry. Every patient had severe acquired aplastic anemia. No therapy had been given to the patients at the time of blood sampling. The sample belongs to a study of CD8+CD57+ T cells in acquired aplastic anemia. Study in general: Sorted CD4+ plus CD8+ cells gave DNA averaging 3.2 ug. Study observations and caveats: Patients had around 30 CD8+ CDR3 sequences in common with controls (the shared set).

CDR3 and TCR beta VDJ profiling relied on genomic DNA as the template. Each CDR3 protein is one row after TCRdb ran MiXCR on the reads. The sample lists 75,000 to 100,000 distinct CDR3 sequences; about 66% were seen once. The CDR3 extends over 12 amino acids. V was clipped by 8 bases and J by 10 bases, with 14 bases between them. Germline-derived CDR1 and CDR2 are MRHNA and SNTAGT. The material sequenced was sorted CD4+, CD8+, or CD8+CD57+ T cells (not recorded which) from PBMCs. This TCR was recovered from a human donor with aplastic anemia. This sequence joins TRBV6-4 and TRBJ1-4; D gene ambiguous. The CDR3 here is CASASLGGKLFF. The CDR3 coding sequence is TGTGCCAGCGCGTCCTTGGGTGGAAAACTGTTTTTT.